Listed below are T cell receptor beta chains from one sample, sequenced in a study of T cell responses to AZD1222 COVID-19 vaccine. Here immunoSEQ multiplex PCR was the method, and the copy in TCRdb shows in-frame clones only, minus some. The table shows about 97,000 clones, with nearly 90% occurring only once. Sequencing was performed on peripheral blood, taken on day 0 of AZD1222 vaccination. The receptors stem from an adult in good health. Both conserved end residues are part of each CDR3. The D gene is left open where the match is weak. Some rows have no size entry. The others give once, few or many, or a class for an expanded clone.

CDR3 length: 15
D gene: .
V gene: TRBV19
clone size: .
J gene: TRBJ2-1
CDR3 DNA: TGTGCCAGTAGTGCCGACGGACTTAGTGGCAATGAGCAGTTCTTC
CDR3 protein: CASSADGLSGNEQFF

CDR3 length: 16
D gene: TRBD1
V gene: TRBV5-1
clone size: few
J gene: TRBJ1-4
CDR3 DNA: TGCGCCAGCAGATCAGTCGCCGGGACAGGATTTGAAAAACTGTTTTTT
CDR3 protein: CASRSVAGTGFEKLFF

CDR3 length: 14
D gene: .
V gene: TRBV19
clone size: .
J gene: TRBJ2-7
CDR3 DNA: TGTGCCAGTAGTAGGGGGGACTTTTCTTACGAGCAGTACTTC
CDR3 protein: CASSRGDFSYEQYF

CDR3 length: 13
D gene: .
V gene: TRBV6-5
clone size: .
J gene: TRBJ1-1
CDR3 DNA: TGTGCCAGCAGAGGCAGGGGGAACACTGAAGCTTTCTTT
CDR3 protein: CASRGRGNTEAFF

CDR3 length: 14
D gene: TRBD1
V gene: TRBV6-4
clone size: few
J gene: TRBJ2-3
CDR3 DNA: TGTGCCAGCAGTGAGGGACAGGTCACAGATACGCAGTATTTT
CDR3 protein: CASSEGQVTDTQYF

CDR3 length: 12
D gene: .
V gene: TRBV12-3/TRBV12-4
clone size: .
J gene: TRBJ2-3
CDR3 DNA: TGTGCCAGCAGTTTAAAGGCTTGGGCGCAGTATTTT
CDR3 protein: CASSLKAWAQYF

CDR3 length: 14
D gene: .
V gene: TRBV11-3
clone size: .
J gene: TRBJ1-3
CDR3 DNA: TGTGCCAGCAGCCGGAGGGGCTCTGGAAACACCATATATTTT
CDR3 protein: CASSRRGSGNTIYF

CDR3 length: 16
D gene: .
V gene: TRBV6-1
clone size: once
J gene: TRBJ2-3
CDR3 DNA: TGTGCCAGCAGTGTGGGCCCTCTAGGCCCCACAGATACGCAGTATTTT
CDR3 protein: CASSVGPLGPTDTQYF

CDR3 length: 13
D gene: TRBD1
V gene: TRBV27
clone size: .
J gene: TRBJ1-2
CDR3 DNA: TGTGCCAGCAGTTTGACAGGGGGCGTTGGCTACACCTTC
CDR3 protein: CASSLTGGVGYTF

CDR3 length: 13
D gene: .
V gene: TRBV28
clone size: .
J gene: TRBJ1-5
CDR3 DNA: TGTGCCAGCAGTGCAGGGTCTTGGAGGACCCAGCATTTT
CDR3 protein: CASSAGSWRTQHF

CDR3 length: 13
D gene: .
V gene: TRBV27
clone size: .
J gene: TRBJ1-3
CDR3 DNA: TGTGCCAGCAGTTTAGCCTCTGGAAACACCATATATTTT
CDR3 protein: CASSLASGNTIYF

CDR3 length: 14
D gene: .
V gene: TRBV28
clone size: .
J gene: TRBJ1-6
CDR3 DNA: TGTGCCAGCAGTTTCGGGTTAACTAATTCACCCCTCCACTTT
CDR3 protein: CASSFGLTNSPLHF

CDR3 length: 11
D gene: .
V gene: TRBV13
clone size: once
J gene: TRBJ1-4
CDR3 DNA: TGTGCCAGCAGCATCCGCGAGGAACTGTTTTTT
CDR3 protein: CASSIREELFF

CDR3 length: 14
D gene: .
V gene: TRBV4-2
clone size: .
J gene: TRBJ1-1
CDR3 DNA: TGTGCCAGCAGCCGGGAGGGGAGTGACACTGAAGCTTTCTTT
CDR3 protein: CASSREGSDTEAFF

CDR3 length: 13
D gene: .
V gene: TRBV3-1/TRBV3-2
clone size: .
J gene: TRBJ1-5
CDR3 DNA: TGTGCCAGCAGCCAATTAGGCAATCAGCCCCAGCATTTT
CDR3 protein: CASSQLGNQPQHF

CDR3 length: 14
D gene: .
V gene: TRBV30
clone size: .
J gene: TRBJ1-2
CDR3 DNA: TGTGCCTGGAGTAGGGGGTCTGGGAACTATGGCTACACCTTC
CDR3 protein: CAWSRGSGNYGYTF

CDR3 length: 20
D gene: .
V gene: TRBV7-6
clone size: .
J gene: TRBJ1-1
CDR3 DNA: TGTGCCAGCAGCTTAGGGCGTGACAAAGTCTTCCTCGGGATGAACACTGAAGCTTTCTTT
CDR3 protein: CASSLGRDKVFLGMNTEAFF

CDR3 length: 11
D gene: .
V gene: TRBV7-2
clone size: .
J gene: TRBJ2-7
CDR3 DNA: TGTGCCAGCAGCTTAGCCGCCGAGCAGTACTTC
CDR3 protein: CASSLAAEQYF

CDR3 length: 14
D gene: .
V gene: TRBV9
clone size: .
J gene: TRBJ2-2
CDR3 DNA: TGTGCCAGCAGCGTAGTAGGTAACACCGGGGAGCTGTTTTTT
CDR3 protein: CASSVVGNTGELFF

CDR3 length: 15
D gene: .
V gene: TRBV7-9
clone size: .
J gene: TRBJ1-1
CDR3 DNA: TGTGCCAGCAGCCCGAGAGGGGGGGGAAGCACTGAAGCTTTCTTT
CDR3 protein: CASSPRGGGSTEAFF

CDR3 length: 19
D gene: .
V gene: TRBV7-8
clone size: once
J gene: TRBJ1-5
CDR3 DNA: TGTGCCAGCAGCGTCGGGGAGACCGTTATCGAGTATAGCAATCAGCCCCAGCATTTT
CDR3 protein: CASSVGETVIEYSNQPQHF

CDR3 length: 11
D gene: .
V gene: TRBV28
clone size: .
J gene: TRBJ2-3
CDR3 DNA: TGTGCCAGCAGGAGCGGGTGGACGCAGTATTTT
CDR3 protein: CASRSGWTQYF

CDR3 length: 15
D gene: TRBD1
V gene: TRBV5-4
clone size: .
J gene: TRBJ1-1
CDR3 DNA: TGTGCCAGCAGCTCGGGACAGCTGATGAACACTGAAGCTTTCTTT
CDR3 protein: CASSSGQLMNTEAFF

CDR3 length: 16
D gene: TRBD1
V gene: TRBV7-9
clone size: .
J gene: TRBJ2-3
CDR3 DNA: TGTGCCAGCAGCTTAGAGGGACAGGGCCCCCGGAGTACGCAGTATTTT
CDR3 protein: CASSLEGQGPRSTQYF

CDR3 length: 11
D gene: .
V gene: TRBV30
clone size: .
J gene: TRBJ2-5
CDR3 DNA: TGTGCCTGGAGTCATAGGGAGACCCAGTACTTC
CDR3 protein: CAWSHRETQYF

CDR3 length: 14
D gene: TRBD1
V gene: TRBV25-1
clone size: .
J gene: TRBJ1-5
CDR3 DNA: TGTGCCAGCAGACGGACAGGGGACAATCAGCCCCAGCATTTT
CDR3 protein: CASRRTGDNQPQHF

CDR3 length: 13
D gene: .
V gene: TRBV5-1
clone size: .
J gene: TRBJ1-1
CDR3 DNA: TGCGCCAGCAGCCCCACGGTCGCCACTGAAGCTTTCTTT
CDR3 protein: CASSPTVATEAFF

CDR3 length: 13
D gene: .
V gene: TRBV25-1
clone size: .
J gene: TRBJ1-2
CDR3 DNA: TGTGCCAGCAGTGAATTTGGGTTCTATGGCTACACCTTC
CDR3 protein: CASSEFGFYGYTF

CDR3 length: 14
D gene: .
V gene: TRBV9
clone size: .
J gene: TRBJ1-2
CDR3 DNA: TGTGCCAGCAGCGTAGCGGGGCCGGGGGTTGGCTACACCTTC
CDR3 protein: CASSVAGPGVGYTF

CDR3 length: 16
D gene: TRBD1
V gene: TRBV10-1
clone size: .
J gene: TRBJ2-7
CDR3 DNA: TGCGCCAGCAGTGAGTTTTTGGGACAGGGTCGGAACGAGCAGTACTTC
CDR3 protein: CASSEFLGQGRNEQYF